Listed below are T cell receptor beta chains from one sample, sequenced in a study of blood T cell repertoires in COVID-19. The protocol was immunoSEQ multiplex PCR, while the TCRdb copy is restricted to in-frame clones and leaves out a portion. The sample has approximately 80,000 clones, approximately 90% seen once. Sequenced material: peripheral blood. These receptors all stem from a human donor in a cohort sampled during active COVID-19. CDR3s leave out the opening cysteine and the closing phenylalanine or tryptophan. The order of the fields is V gene, J gene, CDR3 protein.

TRBV19,TRBJ1-2,ASKRDPWDTLRGGYT
TRBV19,TRBJ2-6,ASSENPRGRANVLT
TRBV4-1,TRBJ2-7,ASSLTSGGSYEQY
TRBV18,TRBJ1-1,ASSRDRLENTEAF
TRBV7-9,TRBJ1-4,ASSSEGLPNEKLF
TRBV10-3,TRBJ2-3,AISTGLTPSTDTQY
TRBV27,TRBJ2-7,ASSQQGPYEQY
TRBV7-3,TRBJ2-3,ASSSGLAGGQADTQY
TRBV30,TRBJ1-4,AWNPGQGVEKLF
TRBV9,TRBJ2-1,ASSPRTSTHEQF
TRBV28,TRBJ1-3,ASSRTGPGNTIY